This T cell receptor (beta chain) was obtained from a study of shared clonotypes between healthy human individuals (dated by TCRdb to the early 2020s). For the study in its entirety: A couple of women and a few men aged 18 to 49 years were included in the cohort. To estimate repertoire size and how much clonotypes are shared between individuals, the study performed deep sequencing of blood TCR repertoires from a few healthy adults. For each donor, CD4 naive and CD4 memory were each given three plates, CD8 naive was given two plates, and CD8 memory was given one plate. To increase sequencing depth and limit assay-specific biases, TCR repertoire library preparation and sequencing were carried out by different laboratories using diverse techniques. Each donor's leukapheresis produced roughly between about 0.9 and 9.5 billion PBMCs. The full study reports these points: Rarefaction of sorted-subset datasets indicated incomplete sequencing despite the large sequencing depth. Across four donors, approximately 5% of naive CD4, roughly 3.4% of naive CD8, around 2.1% of memory CD4, and about 0.44% of memory CD8 clonotypes were shared. Naive subsets generally had larger estimated clonotype richness than memory subsets did. Based on pairwise subsampling, the degree of clonotype sharing among donors was expected to be affected by sequencing depth. Compared with non-shared clonotypes, clonotypes shared by all four sorted-subset donors had higher generation probabilities. The genetic and exposure-history diversity represented was limited by the small number of donors. Only blood was sampled, and tissue TCR repertoires likely differ from those in blood.

Donors were healthy HIV-negative adults with no recently reported acute infections or vaccinations. Every donor was a Caucasian adult living in Nashville, Tennessee, USA. CD4+ T cells were enriched through magnetic negative selection, after which naive cells were positively selected on CD45RA and the remaining negative fraction served as the memory subset. Blood was collected by leukapheresis, and PBMCs were isolated by Ficoll-Histopaque density gradient centrifugation and then cryopreserved in liquid nitrogen vapor phase. Purity and quantity of every magnetically sorted T cell population were checked by analytical flow cytometry. Each sorted fraction had its genomic DNA isolated and then quantified by UV absorbance on a Nanodrop 2000c. Note on this clone: This clone's antigen is unknown. The record has no base qualities; no much larger clone is one base away.

Using the deep immunoSEQ assay, TCR CDR3 regions were amplified from genomic DNA by multiplex PCR. Genomic DNA extracted from each cell subset was distributed evenly over all wells of several immunoSEQ 96-well plates, and each plate served as one replicate. For sorted subsets, each replicate PCR was loaded with roughly 190 ng genomic DNA, equivalent to 30,000 or so T cell genomes. The purified libraries were quantified using a Qubit 3.0 fluorometer, sized with a Bioanalyzer 2100, and then quantified again using the KAPA Library Quantification kit. A separate single-read 150-cycle Illumina NextSeq 550 flow cell was used to sequence each immunoSEQ 96-well plate. Turning to the authors' computational methods: Because the immunoSEQ output included only junctional sequences and no quality scores, the filtering could not be the same as the filtering used for full-length reads. Sequences were annotated with PyIR, a Python wrapper for IgBLAST v1.9, and V/J genes and CDR3 were assigned using IMGT germline references. Reads with weak V/J assignments (E-value above 1e-6), missing CDR3, stop codons, out-of-frame junctions, or ambiguous translated residues were removed. V3J clonotypes were defined as sequences sharing the same inferred V gene, J gene, and CDR3 amino acid sequence. The percentage overlap between two repertoires was calculated by dividing the number of shared unique clonotypes by the size of the smaller repertoire. RTK rarefaction, the Chao1 estimator, and Recon v2.1 estimates of unobserved clonotypes were used to assess repertoire richness. OLGA was used to compute generation probabilities for all TCRbeta clonotypes that the gDNA method yielded from four donors. TCRdb limited this immuneACCESS table to in-frame rearrangements with V and J called. A share of clones is missing; checked studies link under half to unresolved V genes, and the rest is unexplained. V, J and clone size are taken as reported in that table, and D and trimming were inferred from the DNA itself. This sample gives hundreds of thousands of clones in total; approximately 74% of them show up just once. The top ten constitute about 1.8% of the sample.

From a lookup of the germline V gene, CDR1 and CDR2 are SNHLY and FYNNEI. The germline V end is reduced by 6 bases and the J end by 4 bases; junction bases left unmatched: 6. From the cysteine up to the phenylalanine, the CDR3 has a length of 15 residues. Only CDR3 DNA is held: 45 bases, read in frame from base 1. The receptor chain draws on TRBV2 and TRBJ2-2; 9 of the junction bases match TRBD1. The clonotype comes from a woman in her twenties or thirties in good health. Sequencing was carried out using memory CD4+ T cells sorted from blood. What this sample's cell subset or site label stands for: CD45RA-negative fraction. The CDR3 sequence is CASRVGTGFTGELFF. The DNA reads TGTGCCAGCAGAGTAGGGACAGGGTTCACCGGGGAGCTGTTTTTT.